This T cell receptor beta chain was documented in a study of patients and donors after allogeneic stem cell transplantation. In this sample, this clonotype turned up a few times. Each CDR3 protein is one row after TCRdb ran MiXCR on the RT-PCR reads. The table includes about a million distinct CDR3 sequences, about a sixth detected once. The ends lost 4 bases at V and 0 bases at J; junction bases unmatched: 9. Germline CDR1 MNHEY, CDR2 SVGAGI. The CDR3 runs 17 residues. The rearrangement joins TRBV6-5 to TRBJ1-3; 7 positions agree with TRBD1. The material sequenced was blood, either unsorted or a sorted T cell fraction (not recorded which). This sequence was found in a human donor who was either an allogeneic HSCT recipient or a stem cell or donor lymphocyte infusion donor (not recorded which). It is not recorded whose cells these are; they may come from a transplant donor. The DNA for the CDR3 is TGTGCCAGCAGTTTAAGTGGACAGGCAAGCTCTGGAAACACCATATATTTT. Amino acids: CASSLSGQASSGNTIYF.